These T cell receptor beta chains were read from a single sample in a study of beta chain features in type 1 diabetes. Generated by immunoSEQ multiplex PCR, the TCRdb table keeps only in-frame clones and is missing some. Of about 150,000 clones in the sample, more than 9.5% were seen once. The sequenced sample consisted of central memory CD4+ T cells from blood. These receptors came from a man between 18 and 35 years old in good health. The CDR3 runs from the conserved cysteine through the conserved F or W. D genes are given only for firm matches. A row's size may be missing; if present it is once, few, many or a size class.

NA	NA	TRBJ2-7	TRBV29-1	TGCAGCGTGAGTGATAGCTCCTACGAGCAGTACTTC	CSVSDSSYEQYF
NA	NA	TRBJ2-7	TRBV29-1	TGCAGCGTTGGTCGGGTCTCCTACGAGCAGTACTTC	CSVGRVSYEQYF
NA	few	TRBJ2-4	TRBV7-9	TGTGCCAGCAGCTTGGGTCAACAGTACGGCAAAAACATTCAGTACTTC	CASSLGQQYGKNIQYF
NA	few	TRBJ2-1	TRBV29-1	TGCAGCGTTGAATCGTTGGACAGAAGCTCCTACAATGAGCAGTTCTTC	CSVESLDRSSYNEQFF
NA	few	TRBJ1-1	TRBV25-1	TGTGCCAGCAGTGCCCCGACAGTGAACACTGAAGCTTTCTTT	CASSAPTVNTEAFF
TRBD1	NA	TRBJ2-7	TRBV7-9	TGTGCCAGCAGCGGACAGGGGGCTTCCTACGAGCAGTACTTC	CASSGQGASYEQYF
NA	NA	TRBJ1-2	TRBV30	TGTGCCTGGAGTTCAGGTGGTGGCTACACCTTC	CAWSSGGGYTF
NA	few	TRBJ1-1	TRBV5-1	TGCGCCAGCAGCTTGGCAGGATTTAACACTGAAGCTTTCTTT	CASSLAGFNTEAFF
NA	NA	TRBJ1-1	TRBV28	TGTGCCAGCAGCCCCACGCTCCAGGGTGAAGCTTTCTTT	CASSPTLQGEAFF
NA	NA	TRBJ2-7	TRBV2	TGTGCCAGCAGTGAGTCTAGGTACGAGCAGTACTTC	CASSESRYEQYF
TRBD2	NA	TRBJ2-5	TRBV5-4	TGTGCCAGCACCTCGATGGTAGCGGGAGGTGAGACCCAGTACTTC	CASTSMVAGGETQYF
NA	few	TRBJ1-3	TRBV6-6	TGTGCCAGCAGTTACTCCTTGAGCTCTGGAAACACCATATATTTT	CASSYSLSSGNTIYF
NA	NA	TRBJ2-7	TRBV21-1	TGTGCCAGCAGCAAATGTGCAGGGGGCTTCTACGAGCAGTACTTC	CASSKCAGGFYEQYF
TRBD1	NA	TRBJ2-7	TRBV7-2	TGTGCCAGCAGCACGCGGACAGGACCAAACTACGAGCAGTACTTC	CASSTRTGPNYEQYF
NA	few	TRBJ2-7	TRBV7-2	TGTGCCAGCAGCCGATCGGTTAGATGGGAGCAGTACTTC	CASSRSVRWEQYF
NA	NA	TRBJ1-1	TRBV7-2	TGTGCCAGCAGCCGCGAACTGAACACTGAAGCTTTCTTT	CASSRELNTEAFF
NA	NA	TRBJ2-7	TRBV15	TGTGCCACCAGCTCAGACCTAAATAACTACGAGCAGTACTTC	CATSSDLNNYEQYF
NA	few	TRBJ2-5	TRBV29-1	TGCAGCGTTGAAGATCAAGAGGGTGGAGAGACCCAGTACTTC	CSVEDQEGGETQYF
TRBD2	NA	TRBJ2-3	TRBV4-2	TGTGCCAGCAGCCTCGTTCCTGGGCTAGCGGGAGGCACAGATACGCAGTATTTT	CASSLVPGLAGGTDTQYF
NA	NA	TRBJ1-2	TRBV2	TGTGCCAGCACCAGGGGTAACTATGGCTACACCTTC	CASTRGNYGYTF
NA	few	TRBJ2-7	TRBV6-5	TGTGCCAGCAGTCGGGCTAGCAGAAACTACGAGCAGTACTTC	CASSRASRNYEQYF
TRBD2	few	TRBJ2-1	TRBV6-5	TGTGCCACCGGAGGACTAGGACTTGAGCAGTTCTTC	CATGGLGLEQFF
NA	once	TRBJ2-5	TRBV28	TGTGCCAGCATCGCGGGTGGCCAAGAGACCCAGTACTTC	CASIAGGQETQYF
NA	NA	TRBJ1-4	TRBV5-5	TGTGCCAGCAGCTTGGTGCAGTATGAAAAACTGTTTTTT	CASSLVQYEKLFF
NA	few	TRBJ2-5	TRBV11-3	TGTGCCAGCAGCTTAGGATTTGCGGGCCGGGAGACCCAGTACTTC	CASSLGFAGRETQYF
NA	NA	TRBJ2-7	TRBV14	TGTGCCAGCAGCCGGGCGCACTACGAGCAGTACTTC	CASSRAHYEQYF
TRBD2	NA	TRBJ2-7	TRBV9	TGTGCCAGCAGCGTAGGGGGACTAGCGCGAGAGCAGTACTTC	CASSVGGLAREQYF
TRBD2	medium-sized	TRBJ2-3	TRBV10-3	TGTGCCATCAGTGAGTCGACTAGCGGGGCTCTAGCACGTGGTACGCAGTATTTT	CAISESTSGALARGTQYF
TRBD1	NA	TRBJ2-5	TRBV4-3	TGCGCCAGCAGCCACGGACCCGGGACAGACCAAGAGACCCAGTACTTC	CASSHGPGTDQETQYF
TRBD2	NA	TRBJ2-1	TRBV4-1	TGCGCCAGCAGCCAAAGCGGGAGGGGGGAGCAGTTCTTC	CASSQSGRGEQFF
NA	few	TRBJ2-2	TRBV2	TGTGCCAGCAGTCCCTTGGGAAGGGAGCTGTTTTTT	CASSPLGRELFF
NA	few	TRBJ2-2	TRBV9	TGTGCCAGCAGCGCCTTCCAAAGGGCGGTCAACACCGGGGAGCTGTTTTTT	CASSAFQRAVNTGELFF
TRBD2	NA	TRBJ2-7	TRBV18	TGTGCCAGCTCAGTGGGACTAGCCTCCTACGAGCAGTACTTC	CASSVGLASYEQYF
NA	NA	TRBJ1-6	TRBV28	TGTGCCAGCAGCCCCGAGGGAAGGGAAGAAGGATCACCCCTCCACTTT	CASSPEGREEGSPLHF
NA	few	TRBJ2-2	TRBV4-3	TGCGCCAGCAGCCAAGAAGACACCGGGGAGCTGTTTTTT	CASSQEDTGELFF
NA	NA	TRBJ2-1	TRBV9	TGTGCCAGCAGCGGTCCCTTATGGGATGAGCAGTTCTTC	CASSGPLWDEQFF
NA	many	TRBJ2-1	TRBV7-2	TGTGCCAGCAGATCACAGACAAACTCCTACAATGAGCAGTTCTTC	CASRSQTNSYNEQFF
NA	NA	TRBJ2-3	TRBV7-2	TGTGCCAGCAGCTTAGGAGGGGGGGCTAGCACAGATACGCAGTATTTT	CASSLGGGASTDTQYF
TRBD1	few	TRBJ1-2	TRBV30	TGTGCCTGGAGCCTACAGGGGGCCTATGGCTACACCTTC	CAWSLQGAYGYTF
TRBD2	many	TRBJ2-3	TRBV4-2	TGTGCCAGCAGCCCCGGGACTAGCGAGGATACGCAGTATTTT	CASSPGTSEDTQYF
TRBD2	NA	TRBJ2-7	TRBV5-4	TGTGCCAGCAGCTTGGGACTAGCGGGAGGTATCGAGCAGTACTTC	CASSLGLAGGIEQYF
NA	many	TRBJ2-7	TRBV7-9	TGTGCCAGCAGCCCCGGACACGCTTTGGACGAGCAGTACTTC	CASSPGHALDEQYF
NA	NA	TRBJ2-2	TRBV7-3	TGTGCCAGCAGCTCCCCCAGGGGAACGGGGAACACCGGGGAGCTGTTTTTT	CASSSPRGTGNTGELFF
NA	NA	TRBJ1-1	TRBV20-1	TGCAGTGCTAGGGACACGCGTGAAGCTTTCTTT	CSARDTREAFF
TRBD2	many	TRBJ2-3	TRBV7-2	TGTGCCAGCAGAGCTAGCGGGAGCGCGTCAGATACGCAGTATTTT	CASRASGSASDTQYF
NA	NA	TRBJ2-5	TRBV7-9	TGTGCCAGCAGCCCGCTGGAGACCCAGTACTTC	CASSPLETQYF
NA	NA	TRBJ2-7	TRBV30	TGTGCCTGGAGTGTCTTTTCAGGGTACCCAAGCGAGCAGTACTTC	CAWSVFSGYPSEQYF
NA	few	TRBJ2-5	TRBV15	TGTGCCACCAGTGGGGGGATCCAAGAGACCCAGTACTTC	CATSGGIQETQYF
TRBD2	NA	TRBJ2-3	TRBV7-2	TGTGCCAGCAGCGTCGGGACTAGCGGGGCCCGGAGCACAGATACGCAGTATTTT	CASSVGTSGARSTDTQYF
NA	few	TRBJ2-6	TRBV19	TGTGCCAGTAGTATTTATTCCGGGGCCAACGTCCTGACTTTC	CASSIYSGANVLTF
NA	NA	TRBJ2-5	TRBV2	TGTGCCAGCAGTGCTCTGAGGGAGACCCAGTACTTC	CASSALRETQYF
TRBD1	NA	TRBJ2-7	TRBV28	TGTGCCAGCAGTTCTTACCCGACAGGGAGCTCCTACGAGCAGTACTTC	CASSSYPTGSSYEQYF
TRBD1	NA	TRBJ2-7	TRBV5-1	TGCGCCAGCAGGGTCCGGGACAGGGGGCACGAGCAGTACTTC	CASRVRDRGHEQYF